The T cell receptor beta chain described here comes from a study of T cell clonotyping in hematopoietic cell transplantation. Study-level findings and limits: Few recipient clonotypes overlapped donors; over 95% were de novo at given depth. Higher Inverse Simpson Index values in graft donor and pretransplant recipient predicted broader posttransplant TCR diversity. Recipient TCR diversity dropped after transplant; expanded clonotypes rose from day 30 to 180.

The assay was immunoSEQ multiplex PCR, and TCRdb's table has in-frame clones only and misses some. Found here are 2,200 or so clones, around 80% of them singletons; the top ten hold about 6.1%. Recipients were bled about 28 days pretransplant and at posttransplant days 30, 100, 180. As regards this clone: Its antigen is unknown.

The V gene's germline CDR1 is SGHAT and CDR2 FQDESV (reference sequence). This CDR3 comprises 16 residues. J was trimmed by 10 bases and V by 5 bases; bases with no gene match: 16. The chain is built from TRBV11-1 and TRBJ2-1, with 8 bases fitting TRBD2. Source: PBMCs, taken 100 days after allogeneic stem cell transplant. The receptor comes from a male patient in his 50s who had an allogeneic stem cell transplant from a related donor, so the T cells may come from the graft donor. Some clones in this sample may be carry-over from other donors' samples. DNA of the CDR3: TGTGCCAGCAGCCCCATTAGGGTAGCGGGACCCCTAGAGCAGTTCTTC. Residues: CASSPIRVAGPLEQFF. The full variable domain, its missing parts supplied by reference TRBV11-1 and TRBJ2-1, is EAEVAQSPRYKITEKSQAVAFWCDPISGHATLYWYRQILGQGPELLVQFQDESVVDDSQLPKDRFSAERLKGVDSTLKIQPAELGDSAMYLCASSPIRVAGPLEQFFGPGTRLTVL.